This record looks at one T cell receptor (beta chain) sequence and its context. What it recognizes is unknown. This record belongs to a study of neurological immune-mediated disorders. Study-level results: Across subjects, expanded clones had no CDR3 amino acid sequences in common, pointing to private repertoires in all groups.

Unsorted libraries came from 2 million PBMCs stored at -80 °C. The germline V gene encodes CDR1 DFQATT and CDR2 SNEGSKA (reference sequence). V was shortened by 6 bases and J by 10 bases, with 16 bases between the two germline ends. This CDR3 has 11 residues. The cDNA was synthesized by means of template-switch 5'RACE, which was carried out with 10-nucleotide random UMIs. TCRdb ran MiXCR on the 5' RACE reads and lists one entry per CDR3 protein. The repertoire holds 50,000 to 75,000 distinct CDR3 sequences, with roughly 13% as singletons. V gene TRBV20-1 combines with J gene TRBJ2-7, with D tentatively TRBD2 (5 bases). The sequence derives from an older woman with HTLV-1-associated myelopathy (HAM/TSP). The material sequenced was PBMCs. The chain's CDR3 is CSATSSRSQYF. CDR3 in DNA: TGCAGTGCGACGTCTAGCCGGAGTCAGTACTTC.